These 14 T cell receptor beta chains were sequenced from one sample in a study of long-term antiretroviral therapy in people with HIV (dated by TCRdb to 2022 to 2024). Sequencing of the TRB variable region was done with the immunoSEQ hsTCRB v3.0 assay at survey level resolution. Here the immuneACCESS table is served through TCRdb, limited to in-frame sequences with V and J called. Missing clones are a known gap in these copies; in checked studies unresolved V genes cover under half, and the rest lacks a known reason. Within this sample are 24,000 or so clones, with around 95% of them counted one time only. In total, the top ten clones hold 2% to 2.5% of the sample. Sequences were derived from unsorted PBMCs, sampled almost 5 years after starting antiretroviral therapy. The receptors were sampled from a woman between 45 and 65 years old with HIV.

The chain employs TRBV29-1 and TRBJ2-7; D is possibly TRBD1 (7 bases). Germline V lookup: CDR1 SQVTM, CDR2 ANQGSEA. V was trimmed by 3 bases and J by 0 bases, leaving 12 bases between them. The CDR3 length is 14 residues. The CDR3 loop is CSVERGDSSYEQYF. As DNA, the CDR3 is TGCAGCGTTGAGAGGGGGGACAGCTCCTACGAGCAGTACTTC.

The J gene is TRBJ1-4, the V gene TRBV6-1, with TRBD1 identical over 7 bases. V was pared by 3 bases and J by 7 bases, with 5 bases of the junction left unmatched. The CDR3 extends over 14 amino acids. CDR1 and CDR2 (germline): MNHNS, SASEGT. The CDR3 sequence: CASSDGQGGEKLFF. The CDR3 DNA reads as TGTGCCAGCAGTGATGGCCAGGGGGGTGAAAAACTGTTTTTT.

The gene calls are TRBV16 and TRBJ2-5, with TRBD1 as a possible D gene (6 bases). This CDR3 has 17 amino acids. CDR1 and CDR2 (germline): KGHSY, FQNENV. Trimming took 1 base from V and 2 from J, leaving 17 bases between them. The CDR3 DNA sequence: TGTGCCAGCAGCCAATACTCGCAGGGGTATAGACAAGAGACCCAGTACTTC. Translation: CASSQYSQGYRQETQYF.

The gene calls are TRBV9 and TRBJ2-3; D is unclear. The CDR3 is 14 amino acids. CDR1 is SGDLS and CDR2 is YYNGEE in the germline V gene. V was trimmed by 2 bases and J by 5 bases, leaving 12 bases between them. The CDR3 DNA is TGTGCCAGCAGCGTGGAAATCAAAGGAGATACGCAGTATTTT. It yields the protein CASSVEIKGDTQYF.

The chain recombines TRBV27 with TRBJ2-5; 11 nucleotides match TRBD2. The V and J ends lost 3 bases and 2 bases, in that order; junction bases with no gene match: 2. The germline gives CDR1 MNHEY, CDR2 SMNVEV (reference sequence). The length of the CDR3 is 15 residues. The CDR3 spells CASSFLAGGQETQYF. In DNA, the CDR3 is TGTGCCAGCAGTTTTCTAGCGGGAGGTCAAGAGACCCAGTACTTC.

This chain joins TRBV10-3 and TRBJ1-5; D remains ambiguous. Trimming took 0 bases from V and 3 from J, leaving 9 bases between them. The germline CDR1 and CDR2 sequences are ENHRY and SYGVKD. This CDR3 has 15 residues. The CDR3 reads CAISESSQLNQPQHF. DNA for the CDR3: TGTGCCATCAGTGAGTCATCACAGCTCAATCAGCCCCAGCATTTT.

The chain combines TRBV7-2 with TRBJ2-3; tentatively, D is TRBD1 (6 bases). The CDR3 extends over 13 amino acids. V gave up 0 bases and J gave up 6 bases, with 7 bases separating them. The germline V gene has CDR1 SGHTA and CDR2 FQGNSA. CDR3 protein: CASSLADRDTQYF. For the CDR3, the DNA is TGTGCCAGCAGCTTAGCCGACAGGGATACGCAGTATTTT. The whole variable domain, remainder taken from reference TRBV7-2 and TRBJ2-3, is GAGVSQSPSNKVTEKGKDVELRCDPISGHTALYWYRQSLGQGLEFLIYFQGNSAPDKSGLPSDRFSAERTGGSVSTLTIQRTQQEDSAVYLCASSLADRDTQYFGPGTRLTVL.

This chain links TRBV7-3 with TRBJ2-5; perhaps TRBD2 as D (7 bases). The CDR3 is made up of 16 amino acids. Trimming took 5 bases from V and 3 from J, leaving 19 bases between them. From germline, CDR1 is SGHTA and CDR2 FQGTGA. This CDR3 reads CASSPLGGRSKETQYF. Here the CDR3 DNA reads TGTGCCAGCAGCCCTCTCGGGGGGCGCAGTAAAGAGACCCAGTACTTC. Complete variable domain (other parts from reference TRBV7-3 and TRBJ2-5): GAGVSQTPSNKVTEKGKYVELRCDPISGHTALYWYRQSLGQGPEFLIYFQGTGAADDSGLPNDRFFAVRPEGSVSTLKIQRTERGDSAVYLCASSPLGGRSKETQYFGPGTRLLVL.

The chain combines TRBV7-6 with TRBJ2-1; 12 bases are a match to TRBD2. The germline gives CDR1 SGHVS, CDR2 FNYEAQ. J was trimmed by 13 bases and V by 5 bases; bases with no gene match: 12. CDR3 size: 15 residues. This CDR3 reads CASSALATSGSGQFF. Written as DNA, the CDR3 is TGTGCCAGCAGCGCCCTCGCGACTAGCGGGAGTGGACAGTTCTTC.

This clone was seen a single time. The genes are TRBV7-8 and TRBJ2-6; D is perhaps TRBD1 or TRBD2 (5 bases each). CDR1 is SGHVS, CDR2 FQNEAQ, per germline. CDR3 length equals 19 residues. With 3 bases removed from V and 0 bases from J, the gap between germline ends came to 18 bases. The chain's CDR3 is CASSFGTRVSYSGANVLTF. The CDR3 nucleotides are TGTGCCAGCAGCTTCGGGACCAGGGTCTCCTACTCTGGGGCCAACGTCCTGACTTTC.

This chain joins TRBV13 and TRBJ1-2, with 8 bases lining up with TRBD1. The ends lost 5 bases at V and 2 bases at J; junction bases unmatched: 1. The V gene's germline CDR1 is PRHDT and CDR2 FYEKMQ (reference sequence). The CDR3 has 13 amino acids. This CDR3 reads CASSRTGNYGYTF. CDR3 in DNA: TGTGCCAGCAGCCGGACAGGGAACTATGGCTACACCTTC.

This chain connects TRBV5-1 to TRBJ1-3, with D possibly matching TRBD1 (6 bases). This CDR3 has 19 residues. Germline V CDR1 and CDR2: SGHRS, YFSETQ. Trimming took off 1 base at V and 0 bases at J, with 20 bases between the two ends. The CDR3 DNA sequence: TGCGCCAGCAGCTTGAAAGCTAGTCCGACAGGCATCTCTGGAAACACCATATATTTT. Amino acids: CASSLKASPTGISGNTIYF.

V is TRBV6-5 and J is TRBJ1-1, with D possibly matching TRBD1 (6 bases). V was pared by 8 bases and J by 0 bases, with 13 bases between. The V gene's germline CDR1 is MNHEY and CDR2 SVGAGI. The CDR3 spans 14 residues. This CDR3 is CASCKQGMNTEAFF. The CDR3 DNA sequence: TGTGCCAGCTGTAAACAGGGCATGAACACTGAAGCTTTCTTT.

The chain combines TRBV2 with TRBJ2-2, with 8 bases matching TRBD1. Germline V gene lookup returns CDR1 SNHLY and CDR2 FYNNEI. V lost 4 bases to trimming and J lost 6 bases; unmatched junction nucleotides: 7. This CDR3 contains 15 residues. CDR3 DNA sequence: TGTGCCAGCAGTGTACAGGGGGTTCCTTCCGGGGAGCTGTTTTTT. This translates into CASSVQGVPSGELFF.